This TCR beta chain is drawn from a study of T cells in Graves' hyperthyroidism and ophthalmopathy. Study-wide results and limits: Model-based prediction identified ophthalmopathy a median approximately 6.2 months prior to its onset.

These patients, aged 18 to 65, had recently diagnosed hyperthyroidism lasting under 2 months. TCR beta CDR3 region amplification was performed from RNA transcripts. Initially, a first-round RT-PCR of the TCR CDR3 employed the HTBI primer set. MiXCR was run by TCRdb on the multiplex PCR reads, yielding one entry per CDR3 protein. Of 600,000 or so distinct CDR3 sequences in the sample, more than 45% were seen once. As to this clonotype: The target antigen is unknown.

V lost 5 bases, J lost 4 bases, and 11 bases stayed unmatched. The CDR3 is 16 amino acids. Germline lookup yields CDR1 SEHNR and CDR2 FQNEAQ (reference sequence). The sequenced material came from peripheral blood or thyroid tissue (not recorded which). V gene TRBV7-9 combines with J gene TRBJ2-7; 10 bases line up with TRBD2. The clonotype comes from a woman under 30 with Graves' hyperthyroidism. CDR3: CASSPPPGLASYEQYF. As DNA, the CDR3 is TGTGCCAGCAGCCCCCCGCCGGGACTAGCGTCATACGAGCAGTACTTC.